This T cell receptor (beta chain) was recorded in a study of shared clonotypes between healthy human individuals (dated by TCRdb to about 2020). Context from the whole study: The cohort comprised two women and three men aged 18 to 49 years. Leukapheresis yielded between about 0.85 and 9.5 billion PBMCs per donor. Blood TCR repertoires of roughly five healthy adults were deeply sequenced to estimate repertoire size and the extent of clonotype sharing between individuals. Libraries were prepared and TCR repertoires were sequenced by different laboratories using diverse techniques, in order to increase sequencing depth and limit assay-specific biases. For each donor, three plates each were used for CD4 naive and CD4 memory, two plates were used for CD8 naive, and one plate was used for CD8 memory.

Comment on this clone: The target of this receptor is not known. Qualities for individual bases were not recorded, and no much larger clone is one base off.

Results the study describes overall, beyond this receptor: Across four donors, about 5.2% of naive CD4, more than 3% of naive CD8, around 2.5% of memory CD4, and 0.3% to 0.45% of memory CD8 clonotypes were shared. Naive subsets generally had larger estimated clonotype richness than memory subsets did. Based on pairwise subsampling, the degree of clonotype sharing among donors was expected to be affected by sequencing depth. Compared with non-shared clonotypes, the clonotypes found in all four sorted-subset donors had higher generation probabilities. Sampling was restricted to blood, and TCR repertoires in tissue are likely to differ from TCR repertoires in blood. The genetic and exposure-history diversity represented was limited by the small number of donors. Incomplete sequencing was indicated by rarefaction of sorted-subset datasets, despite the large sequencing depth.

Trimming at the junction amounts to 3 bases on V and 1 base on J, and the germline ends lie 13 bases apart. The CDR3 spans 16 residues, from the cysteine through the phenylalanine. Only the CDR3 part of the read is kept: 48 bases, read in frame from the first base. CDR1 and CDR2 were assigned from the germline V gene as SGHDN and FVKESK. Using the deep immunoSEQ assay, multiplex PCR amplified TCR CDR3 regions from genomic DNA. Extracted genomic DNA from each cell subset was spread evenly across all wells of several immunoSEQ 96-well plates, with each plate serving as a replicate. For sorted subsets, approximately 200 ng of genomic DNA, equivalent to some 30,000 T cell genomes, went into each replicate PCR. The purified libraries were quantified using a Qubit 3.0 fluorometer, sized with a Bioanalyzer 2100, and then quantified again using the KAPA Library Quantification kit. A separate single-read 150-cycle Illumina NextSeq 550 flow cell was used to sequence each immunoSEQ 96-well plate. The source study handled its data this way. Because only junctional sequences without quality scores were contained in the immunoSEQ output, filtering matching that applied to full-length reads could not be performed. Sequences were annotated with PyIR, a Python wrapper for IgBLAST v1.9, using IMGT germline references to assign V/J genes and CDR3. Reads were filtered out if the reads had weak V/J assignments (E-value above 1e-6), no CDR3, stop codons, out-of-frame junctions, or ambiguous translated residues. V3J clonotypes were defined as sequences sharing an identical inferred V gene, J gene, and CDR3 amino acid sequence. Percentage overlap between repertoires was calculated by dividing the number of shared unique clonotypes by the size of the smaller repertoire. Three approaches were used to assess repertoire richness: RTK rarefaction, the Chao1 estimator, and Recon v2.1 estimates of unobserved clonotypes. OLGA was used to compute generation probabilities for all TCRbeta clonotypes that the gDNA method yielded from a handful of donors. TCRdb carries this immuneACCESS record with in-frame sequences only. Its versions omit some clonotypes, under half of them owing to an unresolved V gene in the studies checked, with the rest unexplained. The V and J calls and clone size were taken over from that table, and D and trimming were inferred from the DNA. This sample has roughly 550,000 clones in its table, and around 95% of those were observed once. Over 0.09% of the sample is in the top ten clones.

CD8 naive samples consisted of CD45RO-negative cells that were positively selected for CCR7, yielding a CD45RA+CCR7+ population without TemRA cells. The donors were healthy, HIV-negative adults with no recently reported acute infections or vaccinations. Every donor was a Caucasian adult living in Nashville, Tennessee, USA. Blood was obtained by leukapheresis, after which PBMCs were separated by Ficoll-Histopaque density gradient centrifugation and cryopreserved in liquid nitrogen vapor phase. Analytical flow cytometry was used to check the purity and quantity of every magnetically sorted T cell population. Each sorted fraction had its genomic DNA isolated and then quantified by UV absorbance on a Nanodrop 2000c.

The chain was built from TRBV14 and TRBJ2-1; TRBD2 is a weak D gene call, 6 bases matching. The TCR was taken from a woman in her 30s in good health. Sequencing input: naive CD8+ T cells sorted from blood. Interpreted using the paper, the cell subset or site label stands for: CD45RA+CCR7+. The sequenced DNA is TGTGCCAGCAGCCATTTGGCGGGACGATCCTACAATGAGCAGTTCTTC. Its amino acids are CASSHLAGRSYNEQFF.